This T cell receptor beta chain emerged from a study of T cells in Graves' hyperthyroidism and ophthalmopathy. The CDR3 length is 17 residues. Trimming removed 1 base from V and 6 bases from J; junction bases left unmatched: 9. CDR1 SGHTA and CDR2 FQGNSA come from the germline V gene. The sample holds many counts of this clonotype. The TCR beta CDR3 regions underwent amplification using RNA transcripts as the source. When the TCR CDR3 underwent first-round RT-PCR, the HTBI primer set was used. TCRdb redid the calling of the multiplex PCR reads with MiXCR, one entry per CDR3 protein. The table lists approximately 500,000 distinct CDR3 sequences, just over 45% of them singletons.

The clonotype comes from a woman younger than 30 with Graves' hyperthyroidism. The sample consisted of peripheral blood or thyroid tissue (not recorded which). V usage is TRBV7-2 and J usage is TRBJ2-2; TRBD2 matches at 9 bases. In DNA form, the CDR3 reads TGTGCCAGCAGCTTAGTTTGGTCAGCGGGAGGCCCCGGGGAGCTGTTTTTT. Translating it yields CASSLVWSAGGPGELFF.